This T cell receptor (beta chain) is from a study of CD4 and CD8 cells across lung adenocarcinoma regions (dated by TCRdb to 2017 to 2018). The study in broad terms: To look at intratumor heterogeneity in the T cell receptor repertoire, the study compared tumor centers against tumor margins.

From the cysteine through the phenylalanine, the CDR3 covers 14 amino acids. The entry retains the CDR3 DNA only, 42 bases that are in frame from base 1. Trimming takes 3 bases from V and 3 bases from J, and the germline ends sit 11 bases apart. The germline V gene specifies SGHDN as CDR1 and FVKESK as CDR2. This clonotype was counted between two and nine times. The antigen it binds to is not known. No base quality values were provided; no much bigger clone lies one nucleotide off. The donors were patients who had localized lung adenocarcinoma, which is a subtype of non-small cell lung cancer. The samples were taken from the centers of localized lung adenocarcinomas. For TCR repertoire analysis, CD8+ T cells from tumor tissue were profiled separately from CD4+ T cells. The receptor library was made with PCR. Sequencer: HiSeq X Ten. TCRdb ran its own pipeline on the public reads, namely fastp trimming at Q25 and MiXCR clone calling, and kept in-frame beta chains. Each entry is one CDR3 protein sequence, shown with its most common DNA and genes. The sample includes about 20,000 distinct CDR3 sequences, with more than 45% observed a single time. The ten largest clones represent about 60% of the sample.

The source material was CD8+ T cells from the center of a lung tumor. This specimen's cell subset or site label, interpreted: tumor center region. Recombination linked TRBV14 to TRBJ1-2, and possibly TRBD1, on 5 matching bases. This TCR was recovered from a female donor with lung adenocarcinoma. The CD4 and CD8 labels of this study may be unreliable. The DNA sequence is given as TGTGCCAGCAGCCACGACGCCAGGGACTATGGCTACACCTTC. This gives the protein CASSHDARDYGYTF.